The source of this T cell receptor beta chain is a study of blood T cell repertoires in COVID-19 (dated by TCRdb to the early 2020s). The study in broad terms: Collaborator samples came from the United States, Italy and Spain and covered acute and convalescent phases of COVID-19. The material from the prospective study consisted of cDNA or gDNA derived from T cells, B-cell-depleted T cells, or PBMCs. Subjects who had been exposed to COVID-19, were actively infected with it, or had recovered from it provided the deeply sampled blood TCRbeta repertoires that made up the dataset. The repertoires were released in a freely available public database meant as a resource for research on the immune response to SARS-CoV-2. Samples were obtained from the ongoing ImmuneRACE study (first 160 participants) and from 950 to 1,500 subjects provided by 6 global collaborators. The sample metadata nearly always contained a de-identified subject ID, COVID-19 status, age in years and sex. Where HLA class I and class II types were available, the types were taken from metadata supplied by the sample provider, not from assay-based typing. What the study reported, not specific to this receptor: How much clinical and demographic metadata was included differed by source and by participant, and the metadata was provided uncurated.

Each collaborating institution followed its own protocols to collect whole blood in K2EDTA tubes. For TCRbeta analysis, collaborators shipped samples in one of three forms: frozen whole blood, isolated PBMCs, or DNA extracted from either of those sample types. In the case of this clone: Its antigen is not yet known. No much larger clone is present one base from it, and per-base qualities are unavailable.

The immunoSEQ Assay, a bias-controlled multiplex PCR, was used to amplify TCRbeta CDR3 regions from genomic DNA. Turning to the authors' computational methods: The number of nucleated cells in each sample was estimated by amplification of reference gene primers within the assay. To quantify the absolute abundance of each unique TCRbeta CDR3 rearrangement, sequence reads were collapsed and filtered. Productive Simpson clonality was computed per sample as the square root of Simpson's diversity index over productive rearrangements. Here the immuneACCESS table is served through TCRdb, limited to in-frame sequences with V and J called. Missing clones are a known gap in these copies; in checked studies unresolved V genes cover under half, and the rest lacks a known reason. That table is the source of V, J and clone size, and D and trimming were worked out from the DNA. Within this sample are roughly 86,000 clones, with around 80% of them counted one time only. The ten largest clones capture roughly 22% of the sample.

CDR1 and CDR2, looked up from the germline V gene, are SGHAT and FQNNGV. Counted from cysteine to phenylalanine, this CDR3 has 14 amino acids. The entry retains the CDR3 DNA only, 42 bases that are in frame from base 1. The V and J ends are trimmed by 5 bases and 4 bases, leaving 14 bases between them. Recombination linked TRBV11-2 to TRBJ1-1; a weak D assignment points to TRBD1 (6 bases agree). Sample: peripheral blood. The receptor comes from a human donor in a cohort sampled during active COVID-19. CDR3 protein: CASSRRQDLTEAFF. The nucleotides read TGTGCCAGCAGCCGGAGACAGGACCTCACTGAAGCTTTCTTT.